Each of the 32 T cell receptor beta chains below was sequenced from the same sample in a study of cytomegalovirus exposure and HLA in healthy donors. Repertoires were generated with immunoSEQ multiplex PCR, while TCRdb's copy carries only in-frame clones and drops some. The data show 250,000 to 400,000 clones, 70% to 90% seen once. Sequenced material: PBMCs. The receptors were sampled from a man aged 25-40 years in good health and CMV-seronegative.

The chain uses TRBV4-1 and TRBJ1-2; TRBD1 agrees at 7 bases. This CDR3 is built from 14 residues. With V trimmed by 1 base and J by 5 bases, 4 bases remained unmatched. Germline loops: CDR1 MGHRA, CDR2 YSYEKL. CDR3 amino acids: CASSQGQGWYGYTF. The CDR3 DNA reads TGCGCCAGCAGCCAAGGACAGGGCTGGTATGGCTACACCTTC.

The chain employs TRBV6-5 and TRBJ2-7; the D gene is possibly TRBD1 (6 bases). The CDR3 consists of 15 residues. Germline V lookup: CDR1 MNHEY, CDR2 SVGAGI. V was pared by 4 bases and J by 5 bases, with 18 bases between. The CDR3 protein is CASSCLGGRVHEQYF. CDR3 DNA: TGTGCCAGCAGTTGCCTAGGGGGTAGGGTCCACGAGCAGTACTTC.

This chain connects TRBV11-2 to TRBJ2-3; no clear D. This CDR3 comprises 12 residues. V was shortened by 5 bases and J by 6 bases, with 9 bases between the two germline ends. The V gene's germline CDR1 is SGHAT and CDR2 FQNNGV. CDR3 amino acids: CASSPSADTQYF. DNA of the CDR3: TGTGCCAGCAGCCCCTCTGCGGATACGCAGTATTTT.

The CDR3 bases are TGTGCCAGCAGCTTAGTCGAGAACTACGAGCAGTACTTC. The encoded protein is CASSLVENYEQYF. The chain joins TRBV11-3 to TRBJ2-7, with D unclear. Germline V gene sequence: CDR1 SGHNT, CDR2 YENEEA. This CDR3 has 13 amino acids. Trimming took off 1 base at V and 3 bases at J, with 7 bases between the two ends.

The CDR3 DNA sequence: TGTGCCAGCAGCTCAACCGGACAGGGGGAAAAACTGTTTTTT. Amino acids: CASSSTGQGEKLFF. The genes are TRBV5-6 and TRBJ1-4; 9 bases match TRBD1. J was trimmed by 8 bases and V by 3 bases; bases with no gene match: 5. There are 14 residues in the CDR3. The germline V gene encodes CDR1 SGHDT and CDR2 YYEEEE.

This clone has a handful of counts. The genes are TRBV2 and TRBJ1-6; D call uncertain. V was clipped by 7 bases and J by 10 bases, with 11 bases between them. The CDR3 extends over 12 amino acids. Germline CDR1 reads SNHLY; CDR2 reads FYNNEI. CDR3 nucleotide sequence: TGTGCCAGCACTGGGGAGAGATCACCCCTCCACTTT. Its protein product is CASTGERSPLHF.

The chain carries TRBV19 and TRBJ1-1; D is undetermined. The CDR3 has 15 amino acids. V gave up 8 bases and J gave up 4 bases, with 20 bases separating them. Germline values: CDR1 LNHDA, CDR2 SQIVND (reference sequence). The CDR3 DNA follows: TGTGCCAGTTATAGTCTCGGTTCGGTCGGCACTGAAGCTTTCTTT. It codes for CASYSLGSVGTEAFF. Filled out from reference TRBV19 and TRBJ1-1, the complete variable domain reads DGGITQSPKYLFRKEGQNVTLSCEQNLNHDAMYWYRQDPGQGLRLIYYSQIVNDFQKGDIAEGYSVSREKKESFPLTVTSAQKNPTAFYLCASYSLGSVGTEAFFGQGTRLTVV.

The gene calls are TRBV11-3 and TRBJ1-1; no clear D gene. The CDR3 spans 13 residues. V was cut by 4 bases and J by 4 bases, with 10 bases left in between. From germline, CDR1 is SGHNT and CDR2 YENEEA. CDR3 nucleotide sequence: TGTGCCAGCAGCTGGGAGGAGGGCACTGAAGCTTTCTTT. It codes for CASSWEEGTEAFF.

The V call is TRBV2, the J call TRBJ2-7; possibly TRBD1 for D (6 bases). Germline V CDR1 and CDR2: SNHLY, FYNNEI. Between the trimmed V and J ends, which lost 0 bases and 2 bases, there was a span of 14 bases. The CDR3 has 16 residues. The CDR3 sequence is CASSEASRTGPYEQYF. CDR3 nucleotides: TGTGCCAGCAGTGAAGCCTCGAGAACAGGGCCCTACGAGCAGTACTTC.

Notes on this clone: Distinct nucleotide sequences in the sample also encode this CDR3. The V and J genes are TRBV5-1 and TRBJ2-7; a weak D match, TRBD2 (5 bases). CDR1 SGHRS and CDR2 YFSETQ come from the germline V gene. The CDR3 extends over 13 amino acids. Trimming removed 0 bases from V and 3 bases from J, with 7 bases in between. The CDR3 loop is CASSLAAGYEQYF. In nucleotides, the CDR3 is TGCGCCAGCAGCTTGGCCGCGGGCTACGAGCAGTACTTC.

The chain uses TRBV15 and TRBJ2-3, with D perhaps matching TRBD2 (5 bases). Germline lookup yields CDR1 LNHNV and CDR2 YYDKDF (reference sequence). Trimming cost V 4 bases and J 5 bases, with 16 bases left between them. This CDR3 is built from 15 residues. CDR3 protein: CATSIKRPGRDTQYF. The CDR3 DNA sequence: TGTGCCACCAGCATTAAAAGGCCTGGGAGAGATACGCAGTATTTT.

The chain couples TRBV5-1 to TRBJ2-1; a weak D match, TRBD1 (5 bases). The V gene's germline CDR1 is SGHRS and CDR2 YFSETQ. The ends were cut back, 7 bases at V and 1 base at J, with 15 bases in the middle. The CDR3 contains 15 residues. The CDR3 sequence is CASSLGVTSYNEQFF. The CDR3 DNA sequence: TGCGCCAGCTCCTTAGGGGTGACTTCCTACAATGAGCAGTTCTTC.

The genes are TRBV6-5 and TRBJ1-6; D is ambiguous. The germline gives CDR1 MNHEY, CDR2 SVGAGI. V gave up 0 bases and J gave up 9 bases, with 15 bases separating them. The CDR3 loop spans 16 amino acids. CDR3: CASSYSPVFNGSPLHF. DNA for the CDR3: TGTGCCAGCAGTTACTCTCCAGTATTTAATGGTTCACCCCTCCACTTT.

The gene calls are TRBV7-9 and TRBJ1-2; weak D call: TRBD1 (5 bases). Germline loops: CDR1 SEHNR, CDR2 FQNEAQ (reference sequence). The CDR3 runs 15 residues. V gave up 5 bases and J gave up 1 base, with 14 bases separating them. CDR3 sequence: CASSRQGNNNYGYTF. DNA for the CDR3: TGTGCCAGCAGCCGCCAGGGAAATAATAACTATGGCTACACCTTC.

This clone appeared a single time. The rearrangement uses TRBV16 and TRBJ2-3, with D possibly TRBD1 on 6 matching bases. This CDR3 is built from 13 residues. Germline V lookup: CDR1 KGHSY, CDR2 FQNENV. The V end lost 3 bases, the J end lost 6 bases, and 10 bases lay between the germline ends. CDR3 region: CASSQRTGDTQYF. DNA of the CDR3: TGTGCCAGCAGCCAGCGAACAGGGGATACGCAGTATTTT. Full variable domain (remainder filled in from reference TRBV16 and TRBJ2-3): GEEVAQTPKHLVRGEGQKAKLYCAPIKGHSYVFWYQQVLKNEFKFLISFQNENVFDETGMPKERFSAKCLPNSPCSLEIQATKLEDSAVYFCASSQRTGDTQYFGPGTRLTVL.

V gene TRBV18 combines with J gene TRBJ1-4, with 9 bases aligning to TRBD1. The CDR3 has 15 amino acids. From germline, CDR1 is KGHSH and CDR2 LQKENI. Trimming took 4 bases from V and 5 from J; bases not matched to a gene: 5. CDR3 protein: CASSRSGTGNEKLFF. CDR3 sequence (DNA): TGTGCCAGCTCACGGTCCGGGACAGGGAATGAAAAACTGTTTTTT.

This rearrangement joins TRBV4-1 to TRBJ1-2; TRBD1 agrees at 7 bases. The CDR3 is 17 amino acids. CDR1 is MGHRA and CDR2 is YSYEKL in the germline V gene. The V and J ends lost 3 bases and 4 bases, in that order; junction bases with no gene match: 14. CDR3 in DNA: TGCGCCAGCAGCCAGAACCTCGGGACAGTATATAGCTATGGCTACACCTTC. The encoded protein is CASSQNLGTVYSYGYTF.

V is TRBV29-1 and J is TRBJ2-5, with 15 bases fitting TRBD2. The ends lost 7 bases at V and 4 bases at J; junction bases unmatched: 1. The CDR3 is made up of 13 amino acids. Germline CDR1 is SQVTM and CDR2 is ANQGSEA. In nucleotides, the CDR3 is TGCAGCGCGGGACTAGCGGGGGGAGAGACCCAGTACTTC. Its protein is CSAGLAGGETQYF.

The V call is TRBV4-2, the J call TRBJ1-2, with D uncertain. The CDR3 is made up of 14 amino acids. Germline lookup yields CDR1 LGHNA and CDR2 YNFKEQ. V lost 0 bases to trimming and J lost 5 bases, with 10 bases between them. The CDR3 is CASSQESPVYGYTF. CDR3 in DNA: TGTGCCAGCAGCCAAGAAAGCCCGGTTTATGGCTACACCTTC.

This chain joins TRBV4-3 and TRBJ1-3; the D gene is possibly TRBD1 (6 bases). Germline assignment: CDR1 LGHNA and CDR2 YSLEER. There are 16 residues in the CDR3. V was pared by 0 bases and J by 5 bases, with 14 bases between. In DNA form, the CDR3 reads TGCGCCAGCAGCCAAGATGGGGCCAGGGGTAGAAACACCATATATTTT. It specifies CASSQDGARGRNTIYF.

The chain employs TRBV4-1 and TRBJ1-4, with TRBD1 identical over 10 bases. The V gene end was trimmed by 1 base and the J gene end by 5 bases; junction bases not matched to a gene: 7. This CDR3 comprises 17 residues. CDR1 and CDR2 from the germline V gene are MGHRA and YSYEKL. CDR3 sequence: CASSQVKGGQGNEKLFF. The CDR3 bases are TGCGCCAGCAGCCAAGTAAAGGGGGGACAGGGGAATGAAAAACTGTTTTTT.

V is TRBV23-1 and J is TRBJ2-1, with 7 nucleotides matching TRBD1. TRBV23-1 qualifies as an ORF whose function is uncertain. The ends lost 6 bases at V and 6 bases at J; junction bases unmatched: 2. The CDR3 is made up of 12 amino acids. The CDR3: CASRTGRNEQFF. The CDR3 nucleotides read TGCGCCAGCAGGACAGGGCGCAATGAGCAGTTCTTC.

The chain has TRBV18 and TRBJ2-3; 13 nucleotides match TRBD2. The CDR3 runs 18 residues. Germline V CDR1 and CDR2: KGHSH, LQKENI. Unmatched junction bases numbered 6, after V lost 1 base and J lost 2 bases. CDR3 DNA sequence: TGTGCCAGCTCACCACAACTAGCGGGGGGGATGGACACAGATACGCAGTATTTT. Protein product: CASSPQLAGGMDTDTQYF.

The chain is built from TRBV10-3 and TRBJ2-7, with TRBD2 identical over 8 bases. The V gene end was trimmed by 4 bases and the J gene end by 2 bases; junction bases not matched to a gene: 4. CDR1 is ENHRY, CDR2 SYGVKD, per germline. This CDR3 spans 14 amino acids. In DNA form, the CDR3 reads TGTGCCATCAGTGCTCTAGCGGGCCCCTACGAGCAGTACTTC. Residues: CAISALAGPYEQYF.

In this sample, this clone turned up once. V is TRBV2 and J is TRBJ2-7; D possibly corresponds to TRBD1 (6 bases). Trimming left V 3 bases short and J 2 bases short, with 14 bases between. The CDR3 totals 15 residues. Germline V CDR1 and CDR2: SNHLY, FYNNEI. The CDR3 sequence is CASSDPGDKTYEQYF. The DNA for the CDR3 is TGTGCCAGCAGTGACCCCGGGGACAAGACCTACGAGCAGTACTTC.

The chain has TRBV9 and TRBJ1-6, with a tentative D call TRBD1 (6 bases). The CDR3 extends over 17 amino acids. From germline, CDR1 is SGDLS and CDR2 YYNGEE. Trimming took 3 bases from V and 0 from J, leaving 13 bases between them. The DNA of the CDR3 is TGTGCCAGCAGCGCCCGGGACAAGAGCTCCTATAATTCACCCCTCCACTTT. It yields the protein CASSARDKSSYNSPLHF.

This rearrangement joins TRBV19 to TRBJ2-7; 10 bases align to TRBD2. There are 16 residues in the CDR3. V lost 4 bases to trimming and J lost 2 bases; unmatched junction nucleotides: 8. Germline values: CDR1 LNHDA, CDR2 SQIVND (reference sequence). The CDR3 sequence is CASSNRASGGTYEQYF. In DNA form, the CDR3 reads TGTGCCAGTAGTAACCGTGCTAGCGGGGGTACCTACGAGCAGTACTTC.

Only one count was recorded for this clone. As the CDR3 is not closed by the conserved phenylalanine or tryptophan, this likely results from a read error. Because the CDR3's place on the DNA is in doubt, the DNA is left out and the CDR3 is given as listed by TCRdb. V gene TRBV20-1 combines with J gene TRBJ2-7; the D segment call TRBD1 is taken from the table without a DNA check. The CDR3 is 10 amino acids in total, end residues counted. CDR1 DFQATT and CDR2 SNEGSKA come from the germline V gene (reference sequence). Here the CDR3 reads CSAQPDRGGS.

This sequence joins TRBV4-1 and TRBJ2-1; the D is unclear. Looked up from germline, CDR1 is MGHRA and CDR2 is YSYEKL. V lost 2 bases and J 5 bases, leaving 13 bases between the germline ends. The CDR3 runs to 15 residues. Here the CDR3 reads CASSQFTMSDNEQFF. Here the CDR3 DNA reads TGCGCCAGCAGCCAATTCACAATGAGCGACAATGAGCAGTTCTTC.

V is TRBV7-7 and J is TRBJ2-2, with D hard to call. The germline V gene encodes CDR1 SSHAT and CDR2 FNYEAQ (reference sequence). The CDR3 sequence is 14 residues long. Trimming shortened V by 2 bases and J by 5 bases, and 9 bases separated the two germline ends. CDR3 in amino acids: CASSLKSNTGELFF. The CDR3 region has the DNA TGTGCCAGCAGCTTAAAGTCTAATACCGGGGAGCTGTTTTTT.

With respect to this clone: Other DNA sequences within the sample encode an identical CDR3. V and J are TRBV5-4 and TRBJ2-6; tentative D call: TRBD2 (5 bases). V was cut by 2 bases and J by 1 base, with 7 bases left in between. Germline loops: CDR1 SGHNT, CDR2 YYREEE (reference sequence). CDR3 length equals 15 residues. This chain's CDR3 is CASSFRGSGANVLTF. In DNA form, the CDR3 reads TGTGCCAGCAGCTTTCGGGGATCTGGGGCCAACGTCCTGACTTTC. Looking up the rest from reference TRBV5-4 and TRBJ2-6 gives the full variable domain: ETGVTQSPTHLIKTRGQQVTLRCSSQSGHNTVSWYQQALGQGPQFIFQYYREEENGRGNFPPRFSGLQFPNYSSELNVNALELDDSALYLCASSFRGSGANVLTFGAGSRLTVL.

The chain links TRBV29-1 to TRBJ2-3; 9 positions agree with TRBD2. V lost 6 bases, J lost 6 bases, and 7 bases stayed unmatched. The CDR3 spans 13 residues. The germline CDR1 and CDR2 sequences are SQVTM and ANQGSEA. The CDR3 bases are TGCAGCGTAAACGCGGGGGGGATCGATACGCAGTATTTT. It translates to CSVNAGGIDTQYF.